These T cell receptor beta chains were read from a single sample in a study of T cells in Graves' hyperthyroidism and ophthalmopathy. TCRdb analysed the multiplex PCR reads with MiXCR anew, one entry per CDR3 protein. The sample includes a few hundred thousand distinct CDR3 sequences, about a sixth seen only once; the top ten take roughly two fifths. The specimen sequenced was blood. The receptors derive from a man between 40 and 49 years old with Graves' hyperthyroidism. CDR3s include the opening cysteine and the closing phenylalanine or tryptophan. The D gene is left open where the match is weak. Rows give clone size only sometimes, using once, few, many, or a class for an expanded clone.

clone_size v_call d_call cdr3_aa
few TRBV10-3 NA CAISARGVEEGYTF
NA TRBV10-3 NA CAISETDRGETQYF
many TRBV6-5 NA CASSYFRVGQPQHF
many TRBV9 TRBD1 CASSVLGGQGANTEAFF
many TRBV4-1 NA CASSQEERGGTTDTQYF
NA TRBV18 NA CASSPDSSGNTIYF
NA TRBV11-2 NA CASSRGGGQEPQYF
NA TRBV10-3 NA CAISDSRGRDNEQFF
NA TRBV4-3 TRBD2 CASSPNLGGYRGNEQFF
NA TRBV24-1 NA CATSEYTYNEQFF
few TRBV29-1 TRBD1 CSVGGQGSSYEQYF
few TRBV6-1 NA CASSSPRGGLDGTQYF
many TRBV24-1 NA CATSDGRYGYTF
many TRBV6-5 NA CASSYSREQFF
NA TRBV3-1 TRBD1 CASSQFSGTGGLGNQPQHF
few TRBV3-1 NA CASSQRESGNTEAFF
NA TRBV20-1 NA CSAPPRAGRNEQYF
many TRBV20-1 NA CSATKGPATGELFF
many TRBV6-1 TRBD1 CASSNRDRGTDTQYF
many TRBV28 TRBD2 CAIAGGRETQYF
many TRBV7-9 TRBD2 CASSPGLAGQETQYF
NA TRBV7-2 TRBD1 CASSTSLGTAIYEQYF
NA TRBV28 TRBD2 CASSNPGGAYNEQFF
NA TRBV7-6 NA CASSLSGGARNSPLHF
few TRBV6-2/TRBV6-3 NA CASSYGGGNSPLHF
many TRBV5-1 NA CASSAANGPDTQYF
many TRBV28 NA CASTGQILLGYTF
NA TRBV20-1 NA CSARAGEQYSNQPQHF
NA TRBV5-1 NA CASSLDPPGGGGNEQFF
NA TRBV20-1 TRBD2 CSARDPENPSGRSYEQYF
many TRBV10-2 NA CASSEGPNTEAFF
many TRBV2 NA CASGGTVSYEQYF
many TRBV20-1 TRBD2 CSATSRLGLAGVSGETQYF
many TRBV27 NA CASSQHRDTEAFF
NA TRBV7-3 NA CASEAGANTGELFF
NA TRBV5-6 TRBD2 CASSFSGGVNEQFF
many TRBV6-1 TRBD1 CASSELRDRDHEQYF
many TRBV3-1 TRBD2 CASSPTRGTSGGGNEQFF
many TRBV11-2 TRBD1 CASSLGTGPDTQYF
many TRBV3-1 NA CASSKGTYNEQFF
few TRBV7-9 NA CASSLGGRYGQYF
few TRBV20-1 NA CSATRPRENTGELFF
many TRBV28 NA CASSPAQGPYEQYF
few TRBV27 NA CASSLEKETEAFF
few TRBV2 NA CASGKRMGADTQYF
few TRBV4-2 NA CASSQVASTDTQYF
NA TRBV6-1 NA CASRELPGELFF